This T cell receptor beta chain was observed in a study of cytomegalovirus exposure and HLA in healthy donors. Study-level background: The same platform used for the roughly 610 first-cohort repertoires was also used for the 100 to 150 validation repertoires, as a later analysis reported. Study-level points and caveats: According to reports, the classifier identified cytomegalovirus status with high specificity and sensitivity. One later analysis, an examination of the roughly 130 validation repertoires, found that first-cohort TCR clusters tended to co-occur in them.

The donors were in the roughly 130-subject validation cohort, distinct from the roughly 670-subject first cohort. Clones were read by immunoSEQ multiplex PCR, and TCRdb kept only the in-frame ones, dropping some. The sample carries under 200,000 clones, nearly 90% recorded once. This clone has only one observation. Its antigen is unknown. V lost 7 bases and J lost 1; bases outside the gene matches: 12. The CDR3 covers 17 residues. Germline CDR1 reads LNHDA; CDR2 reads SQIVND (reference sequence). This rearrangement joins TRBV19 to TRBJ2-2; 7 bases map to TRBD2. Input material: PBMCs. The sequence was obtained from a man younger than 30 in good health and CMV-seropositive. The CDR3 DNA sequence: TGTGCCAGTACCTCCCTAGGGCTAGCGGAGAACACCGGGGAGCTGTTTTTT. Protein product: CASTSLGLAENTGELFF. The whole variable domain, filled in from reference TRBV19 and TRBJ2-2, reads DGGITQSPKYLFRKEGQNVTLSCEQNLNHDAMYWYRQDPGQGLRLIYYSQIVNDFQKGDIAEGYSVSREKKESFPLTVTSAQKNPTAFYLCASTSLGLAENTGELFFGEGSRLTVL.